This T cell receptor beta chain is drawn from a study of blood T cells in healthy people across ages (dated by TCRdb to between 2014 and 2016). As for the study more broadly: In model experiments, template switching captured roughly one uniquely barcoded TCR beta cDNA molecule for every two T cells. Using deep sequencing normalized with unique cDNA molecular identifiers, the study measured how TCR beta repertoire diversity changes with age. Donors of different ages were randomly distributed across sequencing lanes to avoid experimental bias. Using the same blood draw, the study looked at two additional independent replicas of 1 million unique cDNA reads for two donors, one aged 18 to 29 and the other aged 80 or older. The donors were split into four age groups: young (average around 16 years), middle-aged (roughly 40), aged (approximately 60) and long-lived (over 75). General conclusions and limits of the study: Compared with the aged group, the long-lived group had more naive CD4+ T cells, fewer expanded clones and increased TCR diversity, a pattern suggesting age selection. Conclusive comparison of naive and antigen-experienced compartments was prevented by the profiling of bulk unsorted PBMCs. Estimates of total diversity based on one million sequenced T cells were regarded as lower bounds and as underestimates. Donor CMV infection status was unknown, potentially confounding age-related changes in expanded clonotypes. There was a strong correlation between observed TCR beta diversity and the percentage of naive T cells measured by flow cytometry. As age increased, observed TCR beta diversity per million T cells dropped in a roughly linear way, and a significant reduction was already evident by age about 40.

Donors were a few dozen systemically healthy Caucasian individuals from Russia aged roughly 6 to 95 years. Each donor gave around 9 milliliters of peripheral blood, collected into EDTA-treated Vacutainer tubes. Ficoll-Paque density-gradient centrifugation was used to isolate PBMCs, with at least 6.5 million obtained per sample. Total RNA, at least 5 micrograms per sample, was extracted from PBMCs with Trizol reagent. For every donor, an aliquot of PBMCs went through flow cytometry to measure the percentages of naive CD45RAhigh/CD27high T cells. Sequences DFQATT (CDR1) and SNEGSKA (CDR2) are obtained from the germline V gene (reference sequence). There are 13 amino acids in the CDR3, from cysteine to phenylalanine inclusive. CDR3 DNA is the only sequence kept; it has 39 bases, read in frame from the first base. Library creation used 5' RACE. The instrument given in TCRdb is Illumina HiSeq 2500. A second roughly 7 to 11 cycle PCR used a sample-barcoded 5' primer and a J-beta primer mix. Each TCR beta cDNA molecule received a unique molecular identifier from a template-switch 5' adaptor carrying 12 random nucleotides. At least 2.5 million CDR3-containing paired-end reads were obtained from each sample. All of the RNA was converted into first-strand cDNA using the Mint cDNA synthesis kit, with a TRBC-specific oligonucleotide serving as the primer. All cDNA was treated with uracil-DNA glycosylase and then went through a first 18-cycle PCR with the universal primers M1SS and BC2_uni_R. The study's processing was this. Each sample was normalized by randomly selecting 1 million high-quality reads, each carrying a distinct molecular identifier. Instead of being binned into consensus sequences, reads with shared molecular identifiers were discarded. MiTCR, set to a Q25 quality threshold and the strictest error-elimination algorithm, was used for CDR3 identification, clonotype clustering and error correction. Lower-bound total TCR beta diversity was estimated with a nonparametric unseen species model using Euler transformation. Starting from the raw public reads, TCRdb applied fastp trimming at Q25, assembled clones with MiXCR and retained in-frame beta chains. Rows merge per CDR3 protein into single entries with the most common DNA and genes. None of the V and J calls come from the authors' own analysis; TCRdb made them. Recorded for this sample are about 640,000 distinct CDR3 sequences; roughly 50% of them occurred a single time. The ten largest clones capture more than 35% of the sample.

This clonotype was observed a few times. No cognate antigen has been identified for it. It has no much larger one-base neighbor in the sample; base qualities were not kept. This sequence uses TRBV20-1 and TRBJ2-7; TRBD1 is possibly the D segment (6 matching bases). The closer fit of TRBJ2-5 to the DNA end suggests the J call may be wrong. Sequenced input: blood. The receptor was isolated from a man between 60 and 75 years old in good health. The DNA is TGCAGTGCTAGGAGGGGGATGGTGGAGACCCAGTACTTC. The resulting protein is CSARRGMVETQYF.